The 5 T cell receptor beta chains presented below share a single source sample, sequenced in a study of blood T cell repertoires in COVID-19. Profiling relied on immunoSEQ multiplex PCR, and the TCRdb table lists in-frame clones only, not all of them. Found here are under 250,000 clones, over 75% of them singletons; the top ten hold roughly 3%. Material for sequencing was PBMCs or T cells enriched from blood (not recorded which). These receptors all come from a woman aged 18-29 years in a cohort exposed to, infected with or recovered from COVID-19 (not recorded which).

Here the CDR3 DNA reads TGTGCCAGCAGCTTTAGGGGGCATGATGGCTACACCTTC. Its translation: CASSFRGHDGYTF. V and J are TRBV5-6 and TRBJ1-2, with 7 bases matching TRBD1. The J segment lost 6 bases and the V segment lost 2 bases, leaving 4 bases of the junction unmatched. There are 13 residues in the CDR3. The germline gives CDR1 SGHDT, CDR2 YYEEEE.

CDR3 nucleotide sequence: TGTGCCAGTAGACTCGAGGAGACTCCTGCTAGGTCCGGGGAGCTGTTTTTT. Translating gives CASRLEETPARSGELFF. The chain links TRBV19 to TRBJ2-2, with D hard to call. Trimming cost V 6 bases and J 6 bases, with 23 bases left between them. The CDR3 covers 17 residues. Germline V CDR1 and CDR2: LNHDA, SQIVND (reference sequence).

The CDR3 loop is CASSPPERGGWDTQYF. CDR3 coding DNA: TGTGCCAGCTCACCACCTGAGCGGGGGGGCTGGGATACGCAGTATTTT. The V call is TRBV18, the J call TRBJ2-3; 10 bases match TRBD2. The CDR3 consists of 16 residues. V was clipped by 0 bases and J by 6 bases; unmatched bases: 6. Germline V gene data show CDR1 as KGHSH and CDR2 as LQKENI.

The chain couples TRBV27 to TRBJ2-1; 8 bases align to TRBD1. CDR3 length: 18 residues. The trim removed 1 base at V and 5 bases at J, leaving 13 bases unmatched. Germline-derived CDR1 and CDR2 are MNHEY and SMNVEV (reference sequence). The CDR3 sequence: CASSLYPKDRERDNEQFF. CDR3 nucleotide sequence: TGTGCCAGCAGTTTATACCCAAAGGACAGGGAAAGAGACAATGAGCAGTTCTTC.

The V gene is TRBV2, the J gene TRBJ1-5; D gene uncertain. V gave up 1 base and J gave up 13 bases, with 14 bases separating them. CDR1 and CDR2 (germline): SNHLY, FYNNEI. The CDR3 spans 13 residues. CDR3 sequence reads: CASSEGRGARQHF. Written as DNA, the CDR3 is TGTGCCAGCAGTGAAGGTCGGGGAGCTAGGCAGCATTTT.